This TCR beta chain originates from a study of control samples from healthy donors and cancer patients. Libraries were prepared by immunoSEQ multiplex PCR; TCRdb keeps only in-frame clonotypes and omits some of them. The sample has about 120,000 clones; about 90% are singletons. The specimen was blood. This sequence originates from a man in his fifties or sixties in good health.

The CDR3, as DNA: TGTGCCAGCAGGGATATACGGGACCTTGGGGGTGGCTACACCTTC. It codes for CASRDIRDLGGGYTF. The rearrangement uses TRBV6-5 and TRBJ1-2; TRBD1 is a possible D gene (5 bases). This CDR3 is 15 amino acids long. The ends were cut back, 6 bases at V and 7 bases at J, with 21 bases in the middle. Germline values: CDR1 MNHEY, CDR2 SVGAGI.